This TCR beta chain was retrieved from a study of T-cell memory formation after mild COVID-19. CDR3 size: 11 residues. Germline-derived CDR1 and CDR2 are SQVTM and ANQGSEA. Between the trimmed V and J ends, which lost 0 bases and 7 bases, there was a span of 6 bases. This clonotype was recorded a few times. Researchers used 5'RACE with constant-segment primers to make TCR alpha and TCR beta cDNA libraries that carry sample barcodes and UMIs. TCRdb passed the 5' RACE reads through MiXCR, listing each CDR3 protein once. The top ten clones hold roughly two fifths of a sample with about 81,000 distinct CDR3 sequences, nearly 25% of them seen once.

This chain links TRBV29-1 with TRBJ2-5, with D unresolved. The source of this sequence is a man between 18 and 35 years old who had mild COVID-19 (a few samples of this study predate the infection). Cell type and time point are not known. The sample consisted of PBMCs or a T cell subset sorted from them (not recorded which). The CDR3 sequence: CSVEDLGTQYF. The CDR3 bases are TGCAGCGTTGAAGATCTGGGGACCCAGTACTTC.